The T cell receptor beta chain under discussion was sequenced for a study of blood T cell repertoires in COVID-19. Study in general: Researchers got acute and convalescent COVID-19 samples from the United States, Italy and Spain. PBMCs, B-cell-depleted T cells, or T cells were the source of the cDNA or gDNA that made up the material.

Under the authors' procedure: Quantification of nucleated cells was approximated via reference gene primer amplification. Assay: immunoSEQ multiplex PCR; the TCRdb copy retains only in-frame clones and omits some. That table gives V, J and clone size, and the DNA gave D and trimming. The sample lists around 150,000 clones, around 93% seen once, with 3.5% to 5% in the top ten. Germline V lookup: CDR1 SGHKS, CDR2 YYEKEE (reference sequence). This CDR3 spans 13 amino acids. The V end lost 6 bases, the J end lost 2 bases, and 11 bases lay between the germline ends. The chain has TRBV5-5 and TRBJ1-1; D perhaps matches TRBD1 (6 bases). Sequencing input: peripheral blood. The receptor was isolated from a woman in her forties or fifties with acute or convalescent COVID-19. In DNA form, the CDR3 reads TGTGCCAGCATACGGACAGATAACACTGAAGCTTTCTTT. It encodes CASIRTDNTEAFF.